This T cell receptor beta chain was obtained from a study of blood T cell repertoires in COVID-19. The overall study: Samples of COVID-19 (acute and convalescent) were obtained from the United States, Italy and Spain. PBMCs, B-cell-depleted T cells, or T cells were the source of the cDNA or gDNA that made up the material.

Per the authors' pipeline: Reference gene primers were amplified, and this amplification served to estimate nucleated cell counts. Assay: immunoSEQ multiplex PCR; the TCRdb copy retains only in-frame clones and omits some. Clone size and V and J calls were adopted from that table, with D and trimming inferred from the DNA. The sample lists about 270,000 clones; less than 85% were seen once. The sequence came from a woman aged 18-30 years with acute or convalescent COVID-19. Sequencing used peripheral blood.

The CDR3 DNA sequence: TGTGCCAGCAGCCCTGGACGGGGCGGGGAAGAGCAGTTCTTC. This encodes CASSPGRGGEEQFF. This chain joins TRBV7-2 and TRBJ2-1; perhaps TRBD2 as D (6 bases). Per the germline V gene, CDR1 is SGHTA and CDR2 is FQGNSA. V dropped 5 bases and J dropped 10 bases, with 18 bases sitting between them. CDR3 size: 14 residues.